This TCR beta chain was retrieved from a study of control samples from healthy donors and cancer patients. Trimming pared 0 bases from V and 3 bases from J, leaving 14 bases between. The CDR3 length is 17 residues. In germline, CDR1 is MNHNS, CDR2 SASEGT. The data were produced by immunoSEQ multiplex PCR, yet TCRdb's version contains in-frame clones alone and is incomplete. This table has 110,000 or so clones, 90% appearing once. The sequence came from a human donor in good health. The donor label of this sample is uncertain. Source material: blood. The J gene is TRBJ1-4, the V gene TRBV6-1; D is unresolved. CDR3 bases: TGTGCCAGCAGTGAAGCCCACTCTTGGTCGGCTAATGAAAAACTGTTTTTT. Protein sequence: CASSEAHSWSANEKLFF.